The 7 T cell receptor beta chains presented below share a single source sample, sequenced in a study of Ad26.COV2.S vaccination and SARS-CoV-2 variants. The repertoire was sequenced with immunoSEQ multiplex PCR; TCRdb's copy has only in-frame clones and lacks some. The sample shows about 400,000 clones, about nine tenths of them seen only once. The sample's treatment: roughly 19 received Ad26.COV2.S at low or high dose, single or two shots; 5 received placebo; per-sample allocation not given. Sample collection was performed on day 63 after the first vaccine or placebo injection. The sample was peripheral blood, taken in a trial of Ad26.COV2.S vaccine versus placebo. These receptors were collected from a person aged 18-60 years who received the Ad26.COV2.S COVID-19 vaccine or a placebo.

This rearrangement joins TRBV4-1 to TRBJ2-5; no clear D gene. This CDR3 has 13 residues. Trimming took 2 bases from V and 5 from J, leaving 9 bases between them. The germline V gene has CDR1 MGHRA and CDR2 YSYEKL. The DNA of the CDR3 is TGCGCCAGCAGCCAACCTGGACGGGAGACCCAGTACTTC. Amino acid sequence: CASSQPGRETQYF.

This sequence joins TRBV25-1 and TRBJ2-7; tentatively, D is TRBD2 (5 bases). CDR3 length: 17 amino acids. Germline CDR1 reads MGHDK; CDR2 reads SYGVNS. V lost 5 bases and J 2 bases, leaving 22 bases between the germline ends. The CDR3 loop is CASSHIGSGIGPYEQYF. The CDR3 region has the DNA TGTGCCAGCAGTCATATTGGGAGTGGGATCGGGCCCTACGAGCAGTACTTC.

This clone occurred a few times. The chain employs TRBV4-3 and TRBJ2-2; TRBD1 might be the D (6 bases). The CDR3 loop spans 15 amino acids. The germline gives CDR1 LGHNA, CDR2 YSLEER. Trimming removed 2 bases from V and 4 bases from J, with 11 bases in between. The CDR3 protein is CASSQQGTSTGELFF. The CDR3, as DNA: TGCGCCAGCAGCCAACAGGGGACGAGCACCGGGGAGCTGTTTTTT.

This rearrangement joins TRBV6-5 to TRBJ2-1; 12 bases match TRBD2. V lost 6 bases and J lost 8; bases outside the gene matches: 5. Germline V lookup: CDR1 MNHEY, CDR2 SVGAGI. The CDR3 totals 14 residues. The CDR3 sequence is CASSLAGGPYEQFF. The CDR3 bases are TGTGCCAGCAGCCTAGCGGGAGGGCCATATGAGCAGTTCTTC.

This clone appeared once. The chain uses TRBV9 and TRBJ1-2, with D possibly matching TRBD1 (5 bases). V shed 4 bases and J shed 4 bases, with 14 bases lying between them. CDR1 SGDLS and CDR2 YYNGEE come from the germline V gene. The CDR3 covers 14 residues. The CDR3 nucleotides are TGTGCCAGCAGCCAGGAGCTGGGGGGCTATGGCTACACCTTC. Translating gives CASSQELGGYGYTF.

In this sample, this clone turned up once. The rearrangement links TRBV28 to TRBJ2-7; D ambiguous. Deletions cut 2 bases from V and 5 bases from J, with 1 base between. Germline CDR1 is MDHEN and CDR2 is SYDVKM. The CDR3 runs to 10 residues. The CDR3 loop is CASSLHEQYF. In DNA, the CDR3 is TGTGCCAGCAGTTTACACGAGCAGTACTTC.

The chain has TRBV29-1 and TRBJ2-1; TRBD2 aligns across 12 bases. This CDR3 region has 16 residues. Trimming took 5 bases from V and 4 from J; bases not matched to a gene: 9. The V gene's germline CDR1 is SQVTM and CDR2 ANQGSEA. This CDR3 is CSVSFLAGGPYNEQFF. The CDR3 bases are TGCAGCGTTTCATTCCTAGCGGGAGGGCCATACAATGAGCAGTTCTTC.